The rows below give T cell receptor beta chains drawn from one sample of a study of blood T cell repertoires in COVID-19. Data came from immunoSEQ multiplex PCR; TCRdb stores just in-frame clones and leaves some out. The repertoire holds 150,000 to 200,000 clones, with 70% to 90% as singletons. Material: peripheral blood. The receptors shown here come from a woman of 80 years or more with COVID-19, enrolled during active disease. Both conserved end residues are part of each CDR3. A D gene is named only where the DNA matches it firmly. Only part of the rows carry a size: once, few, many, or a class if the clone is expanded.

len	v_gene	abundance	j_gene	d_gene	CDR3nt	CDR3aa
13	TRBV7-8	.	TRBJ2-5	.	TGTGCCAGCAGCTTATTAGGGGTAGGGACCCAGTACTTC	CASSLLGVGTQYF
18	TRBV6-2/TRBV6-3	few	TRBJ2-5	.	TGTGCCAGCAGTTACGGGCAGAGACGGGTAGCAGGGTGGGAGACCCAGTACTTC	CASSYGQRRVAGWETQYF
13	TRBV11-2	.	TRBJ2-1	TRBD2	TGTGCCAGCAGGGGACTAGAGGGGCATGAGCAGTTCTTC	CASRGLEGHEQFF
17	TRBV15	.	TRBJ2-1	.	TGTGCCACCAGCAGAGATCGGGCTAGCGTAACTGTCCATGAGCAGTTCTTC	CATSRDRASVTVHEQFF
14	TRBV2	.	TRBJ1-5	TRBD1	TGTGCCAGCAGTGAAAGGACAGGGGCTCAGCCCCAGCATTTT	CASSERTGAQPQHF
14	TRBV19	.	TRBJ1-1	TRBD1	TGTGCCAGTAGCTGGGACAGGGGGCATGAGGAAGCTTTCTTT	CASSWDRGHEEAFF
13	TRBV5-1	.	TRBJ2-5	.	TGCGCCAGCAGCTACCGACAGAAAGAGACCCAGTACTTC	CASSYRQKETQYF
15	TRBV10-3	.	TRBJ1-2	.	TGTGCCATCAGTGAGGAATCAGGGGTCGGCTATGGCTACACCTTC	CAISEESGVGYGYTF
12	TRBV28	.	TRBJ1-5	.	TGTGCCAGCAGGTCCCCTGATCAGCCCCAGCATTTT	CASRSPDQPQHF
11	TRBV20-1	.	TRBJ2-1	TRBD2	TGCAGTGCTAGTGGGGACCTAGCGGGGGTCTTC	CSASGDLAGVF
13	TRBV7-7	.	TRBJ2-5	.	TGTGCTAGCAGCCTACAGGGCCCATCGACCCAGTACTTC	CASSLQGPSTQYF
15	TRBV3-1/TRBV3-2	.	TRBJ1-1	TRBD1	TGTGCCAGCAGCCAGGACAGGGCTTACATAGTGGAAGCTTTCTTT	CASSQDRAYIVEAFF
16	TRBV9	.	TRBJ2-1	.	TGTGCCAGCAGCTCTAGGGGGGGCCTGGGGCACAATGAGCAGTTCTTC	CASSSRGGLGHNEQFF
12	TRBV12-3/TRBV12-4	once	TRBJ1-2	.	TGTGCCAGCAGCGAGGAGTTCTATGGCTACACCTTC	CASSEEFYGYTF
13	TRBV6-5	.	TRBJ1-2	.	TGTGCCAGCAGTTACAATCCCGACTATGGCTACACCTTC	CASSYNPDYGYTF
15	TRBV7-6	once	TRBJ1-3	TRBD1	TGTGCCAGCAGCCTCACAGGGGGCTCTGGAAACACCATATATTTT	CASSLTGGSGNTIYF
14	TRBV2	.	TRBJ1-2	TRBD1	TGTGCCACCGGACAGGGGGCACTAGACTATGGCTACACCTTC	CATGQGALDYGYTF
15	TRBV3-1/TRBV3-2	.	TRBJ1-1	.	TGTGCCAGCAGCCAAGAGGGCGGGAAGAACACTGAAGCTTTCTTT	CASSQEGGKNTEAFF
16	TRBV11-2	once	TRBJ2-1	.	TGTGCCAGCAGCTTAGCCTTCTCCCTAGACCCCAATGAGCAGTTCTTC	CASSLAFSLDPNEQFF
15	TRBV5-1	once	TRBJ2-2	.	TGCGCCAGCAGCTTGGTCGGGGGGAACACCGGGGAGCTGTTTTTT	CASSLVGGNTGELFF
16	TRBV6-6	.	TRBJ1-6	TRBD1	TGTGCCAGCAGCCCTCCGGGACAGGGGAATTCTGCACCCCTCCACTTT	CASSPPGQGNSAPLHF
11	TRBV20-1	.	TRBJ1-2	.	TGCAGTGGCGGCGGGGGCTATGGCTACACCTTC	CSGGGGYGYTF
19	TRBV9	.	TRBJ2-2	TRBD1	TGTGCCAGCAGCGTAGCTCTCTTTGGTTGGGACAGAAACACCGGGGAGCTGTTTTTT	CASSVALFGWDRNTGELFF
14	TRBV7-9	.	TRBJ2-5	TRBD2	TGTGCCAGCAGCTTAGCGGGACTAGCGGCGGCCCAGTACTTC	CASSLAGLAAAQYF
14	TRBV3-1/TRBV3-2	.	TRBJ1-2	.	TGTGCCAGCAGCCTCTCGGCAGTCCTGGGCGGCTACACCTTC	CASSLSAVLGGYTF
15	TRBV5-4	.	TRBJ1-2	TRBD1	TGTGCCAGCAGCTTTAGTCAGGGGGGATTCTATGGCTACACCTTC	CASSFSQGGFYGYTF
14	TRBV19	.	TRBJ2-2	TRBD2	TGTGCCAGTGGCCGACGGGGGGACACCGGGGAGCTGTTTTTT	CASGRRGDTGELFF
15	TRBV11-2	once	TRBJ2-7	.	TGTGCCAGCAGCTTCGGGATATCAGTGGCCTACGAGCAGTACTTC	CASSFGISVAYEQYF
14	TRBV11-2	.	TRBJ2-3	.	TGTGCCAGCAGCCCTGGATTGGGGGGAGATACGCAGTATTTT	CASSPGLGGDTQYF
15	TRBV10-3	once	TRBJ2-3	TRBD2	TGTGCCATCAGTGTTGGCGGGAGGGCCGGCGATACGCAGTATTTT	CAISVGGRAGDTQYF
15	TRBV6-6	.	TRBJ1-5	TRBD1	TGTGCCAGCAGACCGACAGGGGCGAGCAATCAGCCCCAGCATTTT	CASRPTGASNQPQHF
15	TRBV6-1	.	TRBJ1-2	.	TGTGCCAGCAGTGAAGGGAGGTCGATGGACTATGGCTACACCTTC	CASSEGRSMDYGYTF
16	TRBV5-4	.	TRBJ2-2	.	TGTGCCAGCTCCCTCGGGGGGACAGGAAACCCCGGGGAGCTGTTTTTT	CASSLGGTGNPGELFF
14	TRBV2	.	TRBJ1-2	.	TGTGCCAGCAGCGGGATGGAGCAGCTCTATGGCTACACCTTC	CASSGMEQLYGYTF
14	TRBV5-1	.	TRBJ2-6	.	TGCGCCAGCAGCTTGGGAGGCGGGGCCAACGTCCTGACTTTC	CASSLGGGANVLTF
15	TRBV3-1/TRBV3-2	.	TRBJ2-1	TRBD2	TGTGCCAGCCCCACTCAGCGGGGCGACGACAATGAGCAGTTCTTC	CASPTQRGDDNEQFF
17	TRBV3-1/TRBV3-2	.	TRBJ2-3	TRBD2	TGTGCCAGCAGCCAATCACGACTAGCGGGATTGGGAGATACGCAGTATTTT	CASSQSRLAGLGDTQYF
13	TRBV29-1	.	TRBJ2-3	TRBD2	TGCAGCGCGCCGGGACTAAGCACAGATACGCAGTATTTT	CSAPGLSTDTQYF
16	TRBV6-1	.	TRBJ2-1	TRBD1	TGTGCCAGCAGTGGACGACAGGGAGCTTCCTACAATGAGCAGTTCTTC	CASSGRQGASYNEQFF
14	TRBV19	.	TRBJ1-2	TRBD1	TGTGCCAGTAGTAGCGACAGGGGTGGCTATGGCTACACCTTC	CASSSDRGGYGYTF
14	TRBV5-3	.	TRBJ2-2	TRBD1	TGTGCCAGAAGGGACAGGGTAGGGACCGGGGAGCTGTTTTTT	CARRDRVGTGELFF
15	TRBV28	.	TRBJ2-1	TRBD1	TGTGCCAGCACCCTCGGGACAGGTCCCTACAATGAGCAGTTCTTC	CASTLGTGPYNEQFF
14	TRBV6-5	.	TRBJ2-7	TRBD1	TGTGCCAGCAGTTACCAAGGGGGCCCCTACGAGCAGTACTTC	CASSYQGGPYEQYF
12	TRBV28	.	TRBJ1-5	TRBD1	TGTGCCAGCAGGTCAGGGGGCCAGCCCCAGCATTTT	CASRSGGQPQHF
15	TRBV10-2	.	TRBJ1-1	TRBD1	TGCGCCAGCCGGGACAGGGCCAATTTGAACACTGAAGCTTTCTTT	CASRDRANLNTEAFF
15	TRBV30	.	TRBJ1-5	.	TGTGCCTGGACGGGGGGGGCTCGTAGCAATCAGCCCCAGCATTTT	CAWTGGARSNQPQHF
14	TRBV2	few	TRBJ1-5	.	TGTGCCAGCAGCCGTGGAGCGCTTGGGCAGCCCCAGCATTTT	CASSRGALGQPQHF
17	TRBV4-2	.	TRBJ1-2	TRBD1	TGTGCCAGCAGCCAGACGGACAGGGGCCCTTCTAACTATGGCTACACCTTC	CASSQTDRGPSNYGYTF
12	TRBV5-1	.	TRBJ2-7	.	TGCGCCAGCCGAATGGAGGACTACGAGCAGTACTTC	CASRMEDYEQYF
16	TRBV7-8	.	TRBJ1-4	.	TGTGCCAGCAGCCAACGACTCACAGGCTCTAATGAAAAACTGTTTTTT	CASSQRLTGSNEKLFF
14	TRBV19	.	TRBJ1-2	.	TGTGCCAGTAGTATAGATGTTGGCAACTATGGCTACACCTTC	CASSIDVGNYGYTF
14	TRBV6-5	once	TRBJ2-2	.	TGTGCCAGCACAGGAGGGGGGGGAACCGGGGAGCTGTTTTTT	CASTGGGGTGELFF
13	TRBV29-1	.	TRBJ2-2	.	TGCAGCGGCGGGACAGCCAACACCGGGGAGCTGTTTTTT	CSGGTANTGELFF
14	TRBV10-2	.	TRBJ1-6	.	TGCGCCAGCCGGGTGACGGATTACAATTCACCCCTCCACTTT	CASRVTDYNSPLHF
15	TRBV19	once	TRBJ2-5	TRBD2	TGTGCCAGTAGTATCGGGGAGGGTGGCCGGGAGACCCAGTACTTC	CASSIGEGGRETQYF
8	TRBV21-1	few	TRBJ1-2	.	TGTGCCGGCCAGGGGAACACCTTC	CAGQGNTF
16	TRBV6-5	.	TRBJ2-7	TRBD2	TGTGCCAGCAGTTACTCGACCCGGGGGGGAATTTACGAGCAGTACTTC	CASSYSTRGGIYEQYF
14	TRBV7-3	once	TRBJ1-2	.	TGTGCCAGCAGCGGCGGCGACTCTAACTATGGCTACACCTTC	CASSGGDSNYGYTF
13	TRBV19	.	TRBJ1-5	.	TGTGCCAGTAGTATGGCCGATTTTACGCCCCAGCATTTT	CASSMADFTPQHF
15	TRBV5-1	.	TRBJ2-7	TRBD2	TGCGCCAGCAGCCCCACTAGCGGGAGTAGCTACGAGCAGTACTTC	CASSPTSGSSYEQYF